What follows is one T cell receptor beta chain and its context. The repertoire was sequenced with immunoSEQ multiplex PCR; TCRdb's copy has only in-frame clones and lacks some. The table has 150,000 to 200,000 clones, about nine tenths seen once; the top ten hold 9% to 10%. Cohort 3 recovered donors had two negative PCRs, clearance, or symptom resolution. These data are taken from a study of blood T cell repertoires in COVID-19. Study-level information: Researchers got acute and convalescent COVID-19 samples from the United States, Italy and Spain. T cells, B-cell-depleted T cells, or PBMCs supplied cDNA or gDNA.

Sequencing was carried out using PBMCs or T cells enriched from blood (not recorded which). This TCR was sampled from a woman between 18 and 29 years old who had recovered from COVID-19.

This chain's CDR3 is CASSLFAGGTYEQYF. CDR3 nucleotides: TGTGCCAGCAGCTTGTTCGCGGGGGGCACCTACGAGCAGTACTTC. This sequence joins TRBV5-5 and TRBJ2-7; 8 nucleotides align to TRBD2. J lost 2 bases, V lost 1 base, and 5 bases had no gene match. CDR1 is SGHKS, CDR2 YYEKEE, per germline (reference sequence). The CDR3 sequence is 15 residues long.